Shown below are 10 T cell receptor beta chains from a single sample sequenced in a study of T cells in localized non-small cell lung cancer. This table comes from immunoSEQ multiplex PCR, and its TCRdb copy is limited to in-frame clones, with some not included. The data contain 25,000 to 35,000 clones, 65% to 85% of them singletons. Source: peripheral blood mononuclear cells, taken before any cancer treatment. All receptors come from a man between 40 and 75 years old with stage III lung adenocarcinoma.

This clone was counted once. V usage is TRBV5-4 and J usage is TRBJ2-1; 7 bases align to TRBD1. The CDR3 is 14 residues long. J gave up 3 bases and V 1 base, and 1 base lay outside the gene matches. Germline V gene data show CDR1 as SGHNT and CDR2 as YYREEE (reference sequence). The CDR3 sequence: CASSLSGGYNEQFF. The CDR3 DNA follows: TGTGCCAGCAGCTTGTCAGGGGGCTACAATGAGCAGTTCTTC.

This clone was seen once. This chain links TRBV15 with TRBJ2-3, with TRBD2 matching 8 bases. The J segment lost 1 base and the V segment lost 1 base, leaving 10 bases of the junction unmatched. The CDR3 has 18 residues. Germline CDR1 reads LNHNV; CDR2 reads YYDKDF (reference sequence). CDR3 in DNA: TGTGCCACCAGCAGAGTACCGGGACTAGGGTCGGGCACAGATACGCAGTATTTT. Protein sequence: CATSRVPGLGSGTDTQYF.

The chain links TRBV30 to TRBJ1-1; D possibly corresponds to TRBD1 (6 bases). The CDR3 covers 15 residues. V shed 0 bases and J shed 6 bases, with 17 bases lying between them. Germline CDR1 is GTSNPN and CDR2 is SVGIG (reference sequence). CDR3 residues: CAWSVYEQGISEAFF. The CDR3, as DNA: TGTGCCTGGAGTGTATATGAACAGGGAATATCTGAAGCTTTCTTT.

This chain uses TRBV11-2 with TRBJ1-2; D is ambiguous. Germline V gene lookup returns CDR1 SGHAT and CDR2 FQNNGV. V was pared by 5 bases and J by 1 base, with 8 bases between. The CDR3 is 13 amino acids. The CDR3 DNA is TGTGCCAGCAGCCCCAGAGTTAACTATGGCTACACCTTC. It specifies CASSPRVNYGYTF.

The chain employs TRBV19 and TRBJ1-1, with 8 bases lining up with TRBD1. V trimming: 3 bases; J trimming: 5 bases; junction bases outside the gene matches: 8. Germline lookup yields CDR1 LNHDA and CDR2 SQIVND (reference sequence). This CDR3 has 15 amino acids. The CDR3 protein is CASSIQTGVGTEAFF. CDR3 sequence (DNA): TGTGCCAGTAGTATCCAGACAGGGGTTGGGACTGAAGCTTTCTTT. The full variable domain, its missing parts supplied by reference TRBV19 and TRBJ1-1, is DGGITQSPKYLFRKEGQNVTLSCEQNLNHDAMYWYRQDPGQGLRLIYYSQIVNDFQKGDIAEGYSVSREKKESFPLTVTSAQKNPTAFYLCASSIQTGVGTEAFFGQGTRLTVV.

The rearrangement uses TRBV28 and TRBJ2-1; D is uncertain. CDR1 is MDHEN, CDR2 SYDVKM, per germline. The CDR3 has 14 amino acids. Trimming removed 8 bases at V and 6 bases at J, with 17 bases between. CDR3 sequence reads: CASGGLGRSNEQFF. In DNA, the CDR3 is TGTGCCAGCGGCGGTTTAGGACGCAGCAATGAGCAGTTCTTC.

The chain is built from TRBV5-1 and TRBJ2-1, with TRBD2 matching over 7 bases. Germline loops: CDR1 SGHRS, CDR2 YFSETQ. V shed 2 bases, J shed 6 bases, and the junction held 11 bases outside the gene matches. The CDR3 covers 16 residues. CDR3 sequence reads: CASSLGGSGPFNEQFF. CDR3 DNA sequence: TGCGCCAGCAGCTTAGGCGGGAGTGGGCCCTTCAATGAGCAGTTCTTC.

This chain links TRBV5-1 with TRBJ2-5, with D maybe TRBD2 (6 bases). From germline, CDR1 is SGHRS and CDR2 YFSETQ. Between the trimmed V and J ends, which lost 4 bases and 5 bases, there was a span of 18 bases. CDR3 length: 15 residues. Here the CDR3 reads CASSPNAGIVETQYF. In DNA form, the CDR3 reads TGCGCCAGCAGCCCCAACGCGGGGATTGTGGAGACCCAGTACTTC.

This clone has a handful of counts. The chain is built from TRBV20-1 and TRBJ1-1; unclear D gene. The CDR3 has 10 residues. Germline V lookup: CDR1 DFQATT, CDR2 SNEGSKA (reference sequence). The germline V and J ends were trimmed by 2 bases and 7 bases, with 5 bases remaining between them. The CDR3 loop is CSARTVEAFF. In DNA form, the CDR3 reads TGCAGTGCTAGAACAGTTGAAGCTTTCTTT.

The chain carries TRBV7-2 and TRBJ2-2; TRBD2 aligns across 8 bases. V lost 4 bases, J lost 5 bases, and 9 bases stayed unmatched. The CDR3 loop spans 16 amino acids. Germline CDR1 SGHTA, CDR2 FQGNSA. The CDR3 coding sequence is TGTGCCAGCAGCTCCCGGGGGGGCGTATTGACCGGGGAGCTGTTTTTT. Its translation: CASSSRGGVLTGELFF. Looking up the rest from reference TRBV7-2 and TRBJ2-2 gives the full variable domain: GAGVSQSPSNKVTEKGKDVELRCDPISGHTALYWYRQSLGQGLEFLIYFQGNSAPDKSGLPSDRFSAERTGGSVSTLTIQRTQQEDSAVYLCASSSRGGVLTGELFFGEGSRLTVL.